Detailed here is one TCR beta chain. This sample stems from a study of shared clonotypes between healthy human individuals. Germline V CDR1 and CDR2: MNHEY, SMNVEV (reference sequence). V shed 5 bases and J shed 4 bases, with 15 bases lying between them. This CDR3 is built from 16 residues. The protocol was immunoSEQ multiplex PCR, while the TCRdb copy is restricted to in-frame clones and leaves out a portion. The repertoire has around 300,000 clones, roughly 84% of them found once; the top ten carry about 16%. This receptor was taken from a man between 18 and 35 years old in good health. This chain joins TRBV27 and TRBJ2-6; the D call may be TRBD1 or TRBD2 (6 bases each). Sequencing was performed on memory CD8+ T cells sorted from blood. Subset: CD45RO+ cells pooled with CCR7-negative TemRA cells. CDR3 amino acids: CASSLGGGPGANVLTF. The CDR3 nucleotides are TGTGCCAGCAGTCTTGGTGGGGGGCCCGGGGCCAACGTCCTGACTTTC.